Sequencing of this T cell receptor beta chain was carried out in a study of cytomegalovirus exposure and HLA in healthy donors. Study-level points and caveats: The investigators catalogued 160 or so TCR beta chains as cytomegalovirus-associated.

The V gene end was trimmed by 0 bases and the J gene end by 5 bases; junction bases not matched to a gene: 4. Germline V lookup: CDR1 SGHRS, CDR2 YFSETQ. This CDR3 is 16 amino acids long. Notes on this clone: The antigen is not known.

The data were produced by immunoSEQ multiplex PCR, yet TCRdb's version contains in-frame clones alone and is incomplete. The sample lists 180,000 or so clones, roughly nine tenths occurring once. The V and J genes are TRBV5-1 and TRBJ2-3, with TRBD1 identical over 12 bases. Sequencing used PBMCs. The clonotype originates from a man younger than 45 in good health and CMV-seropositive. The CDR3 loop reads CASSLEGTGGVDTQYF. The CDR3 nucleotides are TGCGCCAGCAGCTTGGAGGGGACAGGGGGCGTAGATACGCAGTATTTT.